The table lists the clone carrying this T cell receptor beta chain with many counts. These data come from a study of blood T cells in healthy people across ages. Then a second PCR, running about 6 to 12 cycles, was carried out with a sample-barcoded 5' primer and a J-beta primer mix. TCRdb re-analysed the 5' RACE reads in MiXCR, keeping a single row per CDR3 protein. The repertoire includes 590,000 or so distinct CDR3 sequences, about 30% of them detected once, and approximately 14% sits in the top ten. There are 14 residues in the CDR3. Germline V CDR1 and CDR2: SGHKS, YYEKEE (reference sequence). V lost 1 base, J lost 0 bases, and 7 bases lay in between.

The chain recombines TRBV5-5 with TRBJ1-2; D ambiguous. This receptor was obtained from a woman older than 75 in good health. The sequencing sample was made of blood. This chain's CDR3 is CASSLSQSNYGYTF. The CDR3 DNA follows: TGTGCCAGCAGCTTGAGCCAATCTAACTATGGCTACACCTTC.